The 11 T cell receptor beta chains reported below all come from one sample, sequenced in a study of response to subunit inactivated influenza vaccine. TCRdb processed the RT-PCR reads anew with MiXCR; each CDR3 protein has one entry. The table has 450,000 to 600,000 distinct CDR3 sequences, under 8.5% seen once; the top ten hold about an eighth. Sequencing was performed on PBMCs from blood, taken roughly 24 months after vaccination. The receptor set was obtained from a man aged 50 to 69 who received an inactivated influenza vaccine.

This sequence joins TRBV7-2 and TRBJ1-1; maybe TRBD1 (5 bases). Between the trimmed V and J ends, which lost 0 bases and 5 bases, there was a span of 13 bases. The CDR3 is 15 amino acids. Germline V gives CDR1 SGHTA, CDR2 FQGNSA. The CDR3 loop reads CASSLATGFGTEAFF. CDR3 sequence (DNA): TGTGCCAGCAGCTTAGCAACAGGCTTCGGGACTGAAGCTTTCTTT.

The chain recombines TRBV2 with TRBJ2-1; 10 bases fit TRBD2. Unmatched junction bases numbered 3, after V lost 4 bases and J lost 6 bases. The CDR3 is 14 amino acids. From germline, CDR1 is SNHLY and CDR2 FYNNEI. The CDR3, as DNA: TGTGCCAGCAGTGGGACTAGCGGTCGCAATGAGCAGTTCTTC. This encodes CASSGTSGRNEQFF.

The sample holds a few counts of this clonotype. The chain joins TRBV10-3 to TRBJ1-4, with D hard to call. The CDR3 is 14 amino acids. V lost 2 bases and J 8 bases, leaving 12 bases between the germline ends. The germline CDR1 and CDR2 sequences are ENHRY and SYGVKD. For the CDR3, the DNA is TGTGCCATCAGTGAGGAGGGATTTGGGGAAAAACTGTTTTTT. The encoded protein is CAISEEGFGEKLFF.

This clonotype showed up just a few times. The J gene is TRBJ1-1, the V gene TRBV4-3; tentatively, D is TRBD1 (6 bases). The CDR3 is 15 residues long. The germline V gene encodes CDR1 LGHNA and CDR2 YSLEER. Trimming cost V 0 bases and J 5 bases, with 13 bases left between them. The CDR3 is CASSQDLFRGTEAFF. The CDR3 nucleotides read TGCGCCAGCAGCCAAGATTTGTTCAGGGGAACTGAAGCTTTCTTT.

This clonotype was picked up many times. The chain carries TRBV5-1 and TRBJ2-3; D ambiguous. Germline assignment: CDR1 SGHRS and CDR2 YFSETQ. V gave up 4 bases and J gave up 6 bases, with 15 bases separating them. This CDR3 has 14 residues. The CDR3 DNA is TGCGCCAGCAGCATGGACGCGTCCTCCGATACGCAGTATTTT. Translating it yields CASSMDASSDTQYF.

This clonotype was recorded a few times. This chain connects TRBV3-1 to TRBJ2-2; D ambiguous. Per the germline V gene, CDR1 is LGHDT and CDR2 is YNNKEL (reference sequence). The V end lost 4 bases, the J end lost 0 bases, and 9 bases lay between the germline ends. The CDR3 sequence is 15 residues long. The CDR3 here is CASSRSDTNTGELFF. The CDR3 DNA reads as TGTGCCAGCAGCCGAAGCGATACGAACACCGGGGAGCTGTTTTTT.

This clonotype was seen a handful of times. V is TRBV29-1 and J is TRBJ1-2; D may be TRBD1 (5 bases). The CDR3 is made up of 12 amino acids. Germline V gene sequence: CDR1 SQVTM, CDR2 ANQGSEA. Trimming cost V 4 bases and J 4 bases, with 10 bases left between them. The DNA of the CDR3 is TGCAGCGTTGGAGGGGACTCCTATGGCTACACCTTC. Translated: CSVGGDSYGYTF.

This chain links TRBV5-1 with TRBJ2-1; TRBD1 matches at 9 bases. The CDR3 consists of 15 residues. V lost 0 bases to trimming and J lost 4 bases; unmatched junction nucleotides: 2. Germline CDR1 is SGHRS and CDR2 is YFSETQ. The CDR3 bases are TGCGCCAGCAGCTTGGACGACAGGGGGTACAATGAGCAGTTCTTC. Translated, it gives CASSLDDRGYNEQFF.

Ten or more counts support this clonotype. The chain couples TRBV28 to TRBJ1-5; D is perhaps TRBD1 (5 bases). The V gene's germline CDR1 is MDHEN and CDR2 SYDVKM. There are 15 residues in the CDR3. The V end lost 4 bases, the J end lost 1 base, and 11 bases lay between the germline ends. The CDR3 reads CASSSGTGSNQPQHF. The CDR3 nucleotides are TGTGCCAGCAGTTCTGGGACGGGGAGCAATCAGCCCCAGCATTTT.

This clonotype was recorded a few times. This chain joins TRBV28 and TRBJ2-1; a weak D match, TRBD2 (5 bases). The ends were cut back, 7 bases at V and 4 bases at J, with 17 bases in the middle. CDR3 length: 15 amino acids. Germline lookup yields CDR1 MDHEN and CDR2 SYDVKM. The CDR3 bases are TGTGCCAGCACCCCAAACGGTAGGAGGTACAATGAGCAGTTCTTC. Its translation is CASTPNGRRYNEQFF.

This chain uses TRBV5-1 with TRBJ1-6; the D is unclear. Per germline, CDR1 SGHRS and CDR2 YFSETQ. V was clipped by 4 bases and J by 10 bases, with 21 bases between them. CDR3 size: 16 residues. The CDR3 protein is CASSPKGEEVGSPLHF. CDR3 nucleotide sequence: TGCGCCAGCAGCCCCAAGGGAGAGGAGGTGGGCTCACCCCTCCACTTT.